What follows are 18 T cell receptor beta chains derived from one specimen sequenced in a study of T cell responses to AZD1222 COVID-19 vaccine. The assay was immunoSEQ multiplex PCR, and TCRdb's table has in-frame clones only and misses some. The data contain about 200,000 clones, roughly 92% of them seen just once; the ten biggest clones take up less than 1.2%. The sequencing used peripheral blood, collected 28 days after the second AZD1222 dose. Receptors originate from an adult who received the AZD1222 COVID-19 vaccine.

J is TRBJ1-1 and V is TRBV6-5; TRBD1 matches at 7 bases. The trim removed 0 bases at V and 6 bases at J, leaving 7 bases unmatched. The CDR3 contains 15 residues. Germline V lookup: CDR1 MNHEY, CDR2 SVGAGI. The CDR3 region has the DNA TGTGCCAGCAGTTACTCCCTTAGACAGGGATCTGAAGCTTTCTTT. Amino acid sequence: CASSYSLRQGSEAFF.

The rearrangement links TRBV28 to TRBJ1-5, with 8 bases lining up with TRBD1. The CDR3 spans 17 residues. Germline V gene lookup returns CDR1 MDHEN and CDR2 SYDVKM. The J segment lost 0 bases and the V segment lost 8 bases, leaving 12 bases of the junction unmatched. The CDR3 DNA follows: TGTGCCAGCCTTCCAGGGGGCCCGCGTTATAGCAATCAGCCCCAGCATTTT. It yields the protein CASLPGGPRYSNQPQHF. The full variable domain, its missing parts supplied by reference TRBV28 and TRBJ1-5, is DVKVTQSSRYLVKRTGEKVFLECVQDMDHENMFWYRQDPGLGLRLIYFSYDVKMKEKGDIPEGYSVSREKKERFSLILESASTNQTSMYLCASLPGGPRYSNQPQHFGDGTRLSIL.

The chain recombines TRBV6-5 with TRBJ1-6; D is ambiguous. The CDR3 contains 13 residues. V was trimmed by 6 bases and J by 7 bases, leaving 10 bases between them. CDR1 MNHEY and CDR2 SVGAGI come from the germline V gene. CDR3 region: CASSYGRNSPLHF. The CDR3 bases are TGTGCCAGCAGCTACGGACGGAATTCACCCCTCCACTTT.

This sequence joins TRBV5-1 and TRBJ2-1; perhaps TRBD2 as D (6 bases). V was pared by 2 bases and J by 10 bases, with 19 bases between. Germline V gene data show CDR1 as SGHRS and CDR2 as YFSETQ. The CDR3 extends over 15 amino acids. Here the CDR3 DNA reads TGCGCCAGCAGCTTAGGCGGGACTCTAGGTAAGGAGCAGTTCTTC. Protein sequence: CASSLGGTLGKEQFF. Full variable domain (rest looked up from reference TRBV5-1 and TRBJ2-1): KAGVTQTPRYLIKTRGQQVTLSCSPISGHRSVSWYQQTPGQGLQFLFEYFSETQRNKGNFPGRFSGRQFSNSRSEMNVSTLELGDSALYLCASSLGGTLGKEQFFGPGTRLTVL.

This chain joins TRBV29-1 and TRBJ1-2; a possible D gene is TRBD1 (5 bases). Germline loops: CDR1 SQVTM, CDR2 ANQGSEA. CDR3 length: 11 residues. Trimming took 7 bases from V and 7 from J, leaving 13 bases between them. CDR3 in amino acids: CSERDSTGYTF. The CDR3 DNA reads TGCAGCGAACGAGACAGTACTGGCTACACCTTC.

V is TRBV9 and J is TRBJ2-3, with 9 nucleotides matching TRBD2. CDR1 SGDLS and CDR2 YYNGEE come from the germline V gene. J gave up 5 bases and V 6 bases, and 10 bases lay outside the gene matches. CDR3 length: 15 amino acids. As DNA, the CDR3 is TGTGCCAGCACCCTGCGGGGGGGCCATCAAGATACGCAGTATTTT. This codes for CASTLRGGHQDTQYF.

The chain combines TRBV2 with TRBJ1-5, with 7 bases lining up with TRBD1. The CDR3 is 13 amino acids. Per the germline V gene, CDR1 is SNHLY and CDR2 is FYNNEI. V trimming: 8 bases; J trimming: 4 bases; junction bases outside the gene matches: 5. CDR3 nucleotide sequence: TGTGCCAGCCTCCGGGACAGAAATCAGCCCCAGCATTTT. Translation gives CASLRDRNQPQHF. Variable domain in full (rest from reference TRBV2 and TRBJ1-5): EPEVTQTPSHQVTQMGQEVILRCVPISNHLYFYWYRQILGQKVEFLVSFYNNEISEKSEIFDDQFSVERPDGSNFTLKIRSTKLEDSAMYFCASLRDRNQPQHFGDGTRLSIL.

V usage is TRBV9 and J usage is TRBJ2-7; TRBD1 matches 7 bases. This CDR3 comprises 12 residues. Germline CDR1 reads SGDLS; CDR2 reads YYNGEE. Unmatched junction bases numbered 4, after V lost 4 bases and J lost 6 bases. CDR3 DNA sequence: TGTGCCAGCAGCCGACAGGGACCCGAGCAGTACTTC. This codes for CASSRQGPEQYF.

The chain carries TRBV5-6 and TRBJ2-2; 10 nucleotides line up with TRBD1. Trimming removed 0 bases from V and 3 bases from J; junction bases left unmatched: 2. The CDR3 has 16 amino acids. Germline CDR1 and CDR2: SGHDT and YYEEEE. The chain's CDR3 is CASSLAGTGDTGELFF. The CDR3 nucleotides are TGTGCCAGCAGCTTGGCCGGGACAGGGGACACCGGGGAGCTGTTTTTT.

V is TRBV6-5 and J is TRBJ1-5; no definite D call. Trimming pared 7 bases from V and 7 bases from J, leaving 17 bases between. Looked up from germline, CDR1 is MNHEY and CDR2 is SVGAGI. There are 14 residues in the CDR3. The CDR3 spells CASTLQGVGQPQHF. In DNA, the CDR3 is TGTGCCAGCACCCTGCAAGGTGTCGGACAGCCCCAGCATTTT.

J is TRBJ2-6 and V is TRBV19, with D perhaps matching TRBD1 (5 bases). With 3 bases removed from V and 1 base from J, the gap between germline ends came to 16 bases. The CDR3 is 18 residues long. Per germline, CDR1 LNHDA and CDR2 SQIVND (reference sequence). The CDR3: CASSIYRPGPSGANVLTF. CDR3 nucleotide sequence: TGTGCCAGTAGTATCTACAGGCCCGGCCCTTCTGGGGCCAACGTCCTGACTTTC.

This chain uses TRBV6-5 with TRBJ1-5; 7 nucleotides match TRBD1. From germline, CDR1 is MNHEY and CDR2 SVGAGI. Trimming cost V 5 bases and J 6 bases; bases outside gene matches: 7. The CDR3 is 14 residues long. For the CDR3, the DNA is TGTGCCAGCAGTATGACAGGGATCTCTCAGCCCCAGCATTTT. Translated: CASSMTGISQPQHF.

This clone was observed a handful of times. The chain employs TRBV3-1 (or the pseudogene TRBV3-2) and TRBJ1-5; D gene ambiguous. V was clipped by 2 bases and J by 5 bases, with 4 bases between them. This CDR3 contains 12 residues. Germline V gene data show CDR1 as LGHDT and CDR2 as YNNKEL (reference sequence). DNA for the CDR3: TGTGCCAGCAGCCAATCGGATCAGCCCCAGCATTTT. This codes for CASSQSDQPQHF.

This clone was seen a single time. The chain carries TRBV28 and TRBJ1-5; D might be TRBD1 (5 bases). The V end lost 6 bases, the J end lost 0 bases, and 15 bases lay between the germline ends. The CDR3 consists of 16 residues. Germline V gives CDR1 MDHEN, CDR2 SYDVKM. The CDR3 region has the DNA TGTGCCAGCAGCCAAACCCACAGGATTAGCAATCAGCCCCAGCATTTT. Its protein is CASSQTHRISNQPQHF.

The chain links TRBV27 to TRBJ1-6, with D possibly TRBD1 on 6 matching bases. The CDR3 extends over 15 amino acids. Trimming took off 5 bases at V and 8 bases at J, with 16 bases between the two ends. From germline, CDR1 is MNHEY and CDR2 SMNVEV (reference sequence). CDR3 sequence reads: CASSPNRDKHSPLHF. The CDR3 DNA reads TGTGCCAGCAGTCCTAACCGGGACAAACATTCACCCCTCCACTTT.

V gene TRBV27 combines with J gene TRBJ1-5; D perhaps matches TRBD1 (5 bases). CDR3 size: 15 residues. With 1 base removed from V and 2 bases from J, the gap between germline ends came to 9 bases. Germline assignment: CDR1 MNHEY and CDR2 SMNVEV (reference sequence). CDR3 nucleotide sequence: TGTGCCAGCAGTTTATTGGGGGGTGGCAATCAGCCCCAGCATTTT. This gives the protein CASSLLGGGNQPQHF.

This clone was found once. The gene calls are TRBV10-3 and TRBJ2-5; TRBD1 agrees at 12 bases. V dropped 6 bases and J dropped 4; count of bases not matched to a gene: 6. The CDR3 consists of 15 residues. Per germline, CDR1 ENHRY and CDR2 SYGVKD. The CDR3 loop reads CAIRPGQGAGETQYF. In DNA, the CDR3 is TGTGCCATCAGGCCGGGACAGGGGGCGGGAGAGACCCAGTACTTC.

J is TRBJ2-1 and V is TRBV7-2; TRBD2 matches at 10 bases. In germline, CDR1 is SGHTA, CDR2 FQGNSA. V lost 4 bases and J lost 9; bases outside the gene matches: 12. The CDR3 loop spans 16 amino acids. Here the CDR3 DNA reads TGTGCCAGCAGCTCGAAGCGGGGGGGCCAATTGGGTGAGCAGTTCTTC. It specifies CASSSKRGGQLGEQFF.